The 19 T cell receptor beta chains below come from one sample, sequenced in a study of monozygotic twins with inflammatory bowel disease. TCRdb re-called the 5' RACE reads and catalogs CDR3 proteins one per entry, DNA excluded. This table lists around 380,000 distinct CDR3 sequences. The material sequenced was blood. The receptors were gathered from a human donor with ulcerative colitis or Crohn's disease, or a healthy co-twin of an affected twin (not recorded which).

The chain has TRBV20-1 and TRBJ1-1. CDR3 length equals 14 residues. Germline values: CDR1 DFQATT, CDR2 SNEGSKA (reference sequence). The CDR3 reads CSARSGGGLTEAFF.

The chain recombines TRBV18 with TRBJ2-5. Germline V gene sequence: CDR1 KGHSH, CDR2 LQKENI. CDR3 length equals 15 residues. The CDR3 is CASSPNWGAMETQYF. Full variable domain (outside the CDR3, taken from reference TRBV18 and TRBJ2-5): NAGVMQNPRHLVRRRGQEARLRCSPMKGHSHVYWYRQLPEEGLKFMVYLQKENIIDESGMPKERFSAEFPKEGPSILRIQQVVRGDSAAYFCASSPNWGAMETQYFGPGTRLLVL.

CDR3 region: CASSPYSRRDQPQHF. The chain has TRBV4-1 and TRBJ1-5; checking the TCRdb D call of TRBD1 is not possible without DNA. The V gene's germline CDR1 is MGHRA and CDR2 YSYEKL. This CDR3 contains 15 residues.

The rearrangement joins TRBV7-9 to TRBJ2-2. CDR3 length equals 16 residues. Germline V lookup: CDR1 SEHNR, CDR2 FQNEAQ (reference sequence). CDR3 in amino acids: CASSLRTVSNTGELFF.

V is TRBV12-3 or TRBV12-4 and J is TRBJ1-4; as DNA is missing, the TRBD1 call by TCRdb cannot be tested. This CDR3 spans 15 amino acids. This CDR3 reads CASSSDRAWNEKLFF.

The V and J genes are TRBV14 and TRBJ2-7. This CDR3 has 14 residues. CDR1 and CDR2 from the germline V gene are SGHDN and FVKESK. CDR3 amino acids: CASSQVRGSYEQYF. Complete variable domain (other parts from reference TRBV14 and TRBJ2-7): EAGVTQFPSHSVIEKGQTVTLRCDPISGHDNLYWYRRVMGKEIKFLLHFVKESKQDESGMPNNRFLAERTGGTYSTLKVQPAELEDSGVYFCASSQVRGSYEQYFGPGTRLTVT.

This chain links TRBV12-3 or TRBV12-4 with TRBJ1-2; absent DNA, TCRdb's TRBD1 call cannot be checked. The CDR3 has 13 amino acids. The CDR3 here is CASKATDLAGYTF.

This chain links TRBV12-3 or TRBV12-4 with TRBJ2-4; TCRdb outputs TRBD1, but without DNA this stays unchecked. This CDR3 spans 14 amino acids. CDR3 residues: CASSLQGTKNIQYF.

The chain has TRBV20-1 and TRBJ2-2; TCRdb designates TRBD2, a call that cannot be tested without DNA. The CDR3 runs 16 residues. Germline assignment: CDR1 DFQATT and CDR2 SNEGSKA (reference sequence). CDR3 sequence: CSATTIADANTGELFF.

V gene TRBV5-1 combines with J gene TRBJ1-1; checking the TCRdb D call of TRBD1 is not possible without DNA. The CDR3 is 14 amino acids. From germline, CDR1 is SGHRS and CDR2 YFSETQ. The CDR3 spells CASSWVGTNAEAFF.

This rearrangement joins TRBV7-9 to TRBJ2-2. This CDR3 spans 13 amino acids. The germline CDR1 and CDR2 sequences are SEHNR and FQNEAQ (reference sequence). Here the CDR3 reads CASSLAKPGELFF.

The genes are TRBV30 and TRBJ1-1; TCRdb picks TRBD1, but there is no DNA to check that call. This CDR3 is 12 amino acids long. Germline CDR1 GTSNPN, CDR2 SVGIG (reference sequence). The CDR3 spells CAWGGQGVEAFF.

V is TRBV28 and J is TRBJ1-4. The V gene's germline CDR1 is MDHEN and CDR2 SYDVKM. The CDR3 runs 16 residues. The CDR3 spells CASSFIGSTGREKLFF.

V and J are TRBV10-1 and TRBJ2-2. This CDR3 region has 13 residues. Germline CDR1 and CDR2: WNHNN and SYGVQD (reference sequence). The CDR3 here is CASSDRGTGELFF.

Here the CDR3 reads CASSLELLGDRGYTF. This chain connects TRBV7-9 to TRBJ1-2; TCRdb's assignment of TRBD1 cannot be checked, as there is no DNA. Germline assignment: CDR1 SEHNR and CDR2 FQNEAQ (reference sequence). The CDR3 consists of 15 residues.

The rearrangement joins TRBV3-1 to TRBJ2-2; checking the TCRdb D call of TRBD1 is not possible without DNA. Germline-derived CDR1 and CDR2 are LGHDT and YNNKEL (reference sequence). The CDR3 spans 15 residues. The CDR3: CASSYRQGVSGELFF.

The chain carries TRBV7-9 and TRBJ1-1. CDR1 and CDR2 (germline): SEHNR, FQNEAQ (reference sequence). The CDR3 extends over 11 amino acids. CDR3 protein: CASSLNKEAFF.

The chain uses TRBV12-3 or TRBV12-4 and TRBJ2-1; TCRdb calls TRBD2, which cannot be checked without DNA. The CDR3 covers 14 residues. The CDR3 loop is CASSPLAGGQGQFF.

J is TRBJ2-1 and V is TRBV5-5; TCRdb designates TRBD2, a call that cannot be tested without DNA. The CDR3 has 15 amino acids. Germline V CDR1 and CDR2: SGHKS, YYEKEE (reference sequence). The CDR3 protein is CASSLWGEAYNEQFF.